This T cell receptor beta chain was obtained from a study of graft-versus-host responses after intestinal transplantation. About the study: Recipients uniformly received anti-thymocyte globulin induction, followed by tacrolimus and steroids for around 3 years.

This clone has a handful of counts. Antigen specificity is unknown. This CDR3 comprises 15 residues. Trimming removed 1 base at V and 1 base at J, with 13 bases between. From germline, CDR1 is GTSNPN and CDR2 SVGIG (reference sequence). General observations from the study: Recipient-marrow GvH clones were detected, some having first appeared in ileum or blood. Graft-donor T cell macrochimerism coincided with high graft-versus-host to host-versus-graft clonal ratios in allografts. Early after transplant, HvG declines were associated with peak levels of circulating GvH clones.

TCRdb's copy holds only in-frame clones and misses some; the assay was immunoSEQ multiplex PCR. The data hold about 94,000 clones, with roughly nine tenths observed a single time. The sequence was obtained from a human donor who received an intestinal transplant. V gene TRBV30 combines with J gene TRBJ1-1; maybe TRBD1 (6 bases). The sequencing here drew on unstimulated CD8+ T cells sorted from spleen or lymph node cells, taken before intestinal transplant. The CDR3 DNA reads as TGTGCCTGGAGTGAACCCCCGACAGGGAACACTGAAGCTTTCTTT. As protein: CAWSEPPTGNTEAFF.